This T cell receptor (beta chain) was captured in a study of T cells expressing NK-cell markers. Study in general: Seven donors tested HCMV-seropositive and one tested seronegative among the eight sequenced.

Turning to this clonotype: Its antigen remains unidentified.

Findings of the study overall: Each of a handful of donors carried dominant NKG2C+ clonotypes accounting for about 1.0-7.0% of CD8+ T cells. Also leading the CD3+CD56-NKG2C+ fraction in several donors were these clonotypes.

TCRdb re-called the 5' RACE reads and shows each CDR3 protein once, DNA omitted. The sample data list over 100,000 distinct CDR3 sequences. CDR3 length: 13 amino acids. Germline V gene data show CDR1 as SGHTA and CDR2 as FQGTGA. Source material: blood T cells: a sorted CD56 or NKG2C T cell subset, CD4+ or CD8+ T cells, or bulk PBMC T cells (not recorded which). V usage is TRBV7-3 and J usage is TRBJ1-1. The sequence was collected from a woman between 18 and 70 years old in good health. CDR3 amino acids: CASSLLPNTEAFF.